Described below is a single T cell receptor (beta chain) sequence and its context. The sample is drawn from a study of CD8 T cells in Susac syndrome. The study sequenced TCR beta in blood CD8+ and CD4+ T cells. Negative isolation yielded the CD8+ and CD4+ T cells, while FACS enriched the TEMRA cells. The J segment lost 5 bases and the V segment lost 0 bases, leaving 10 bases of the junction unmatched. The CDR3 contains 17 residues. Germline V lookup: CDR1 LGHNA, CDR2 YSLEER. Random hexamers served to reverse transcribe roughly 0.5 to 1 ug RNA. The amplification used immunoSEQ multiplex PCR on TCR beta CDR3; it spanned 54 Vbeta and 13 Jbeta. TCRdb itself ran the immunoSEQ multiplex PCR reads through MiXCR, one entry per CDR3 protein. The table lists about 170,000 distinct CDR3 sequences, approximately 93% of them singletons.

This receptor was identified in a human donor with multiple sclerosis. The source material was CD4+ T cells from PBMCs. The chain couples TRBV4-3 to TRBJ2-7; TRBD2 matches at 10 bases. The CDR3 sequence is CASSQDRRTSGNHEQYF. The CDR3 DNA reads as TGCGCCAGCAGCCAAGATCGAAGAACTAGCGGGAATCACGAGCAGTACTTC.